A single T cell receptor (beta chain) is shown here with its context. The antigen is undetermined. The data stem from a study of radiation and T cells in renal cell carcinoma. Study results and limitations: In blood, top tumor clones expanded by 2 weeks, shrinking by 4.

Time point meaning: blood 2 weeks post-SBRT. Treatment here: 15 Gy SBRT to primary tumor, nephrectomy 4 weeks later. Radiation-treated patients gave blood at baseline, week 2 and week 4. TCRdb's copy holds only in-frame clones and misses some; the assay was immunoSEQ multiplex PCR. This table holds more than 75,000 clones, approximately 83% found once. The CDR3 has 16 amino acids. V shed 0 bases and J 4 bases; nucleotides not matched to a gene: 5. Germline V CDR1 and CDR2: LGHNA, YNFKEQ. The chain links TRBV4-2 to TRBJ2-3, with 9 bases identical to TRBD2. The TCR comes from a woman in her forties or fifties with renal cell carcinoma. Sequencing used blood, obtained from a patient whose treatment included radiotherapy and nephrectomy. CDR3 in amino acids: CASSQDSASGADTQYF. CDR3 in DNA: TGTGCCAGCAGCCAAGATTCAGCTAGCGGGGCAGATACGCAGTATTTT.